The 21 T cell receptor beta chains below were found in one sample sequenced in a study of early stage breast cancer tumors. Some clones are missing from TCRdb's copy, which holds only in-frame ones; the method was immunoSEQ multiplex PCR. Here the sample spans 23,000 or so clones, 65% to 75% being singletons. Sequenced material: breast tumor tissue. Receptors originate from a person in their sixties with breast cancer.

J is TRBJ1-1 and V is TRBV27, with 8 bases that match TRBD1. Germline trimming cut 4 bases from V and 2 bases from J; bases unmatched to any gene: 9. CDR3 length: 16 residues. Germline-derived CDR1 and CDR2 are MNHEY and SMNVEV (reference sequence). The CDR3 DNA is TGTGCCAGCAGTTCTGTCAGCGCAGGGGGCAACACTGAAGCTTTCTTT. Translation gives CASSSVSAGGNTEAFF.

The chain carries TRBV19 and TRBJ2-2; 8 bases align to TRBD1. CDR1 is LNHDA and CDR2 is SQIVND in the germline V gene (reference sequence). With 5 bases clipped from V and 5 bases from J, the junction kept 7 bases outside the gene matches. The CDR3 runs to 15 residues. CDR3 nucleotides: TGTGCCAGTAGTCTTAGACAGGGGAAAACCGGGGAGCTGTTTTTT. As protein: CASSLRQGKTGELFF.

The CDR3 loop reads CASSLGGQVNQPQHF. The CDR3 nucleotides are TGTGCCAGCAGCTTAGGGGGACAGGTCAATCAGCCCCAGCATTTT. The V and J genes are TRBV7-9 and TRBJ1-5, with 8 bases fitting TRBD1. V shed 1 base, J shed 3 bases, and the junction held 2 bases outside the gene matches. Germline V gives CDR1 SEHNR, CDR2 FQNEAQ (reference sequence). The CDR3 covers 15 residues.

V and J are TRBV27 and TRBJ2-7, with TRBD1 identical over 7 bases. V lost 8 bases, J lost 1 base, and 5 bases stayed unmatched. The CDR3 has 13 residues. Germline V CDR1 and CDR2: MNHEY, SMNVEV (reference sequence). CDR3 amino acids: CASSRDSSYEQYF. CDR3 in DNA: TGTGCCAGCTCCCGGGACAGTTCCTACGAGCAGTACTTC.

This clone was detected a few times. This sequence joins TRBV5-1 and TRBJ1-1; 9 nucleotides line up with TRBD1. CDR3 length: 13 amino acids. Per germline, CDR1 SGHRS and CDR2 YFSETQ. Trimming took 4 bases from V and 7 from J; bases not matched to a gene: 5. CDR3 in DNA: TGCGCCAGCAGCGGGACAGGGAAAGGTGAAGCTTTCTTT. It translates to CASSGTGKGEAFF. Complete variable domain (other parts from reference TRBV5-1 and TRBJ1-1): KAGVTQTPRYLIKTRGQQVTLSCSPISGHRSVSWYQQTPGQGLQFLFEYFSETQRNKGNFPGRFSGRQFSNSRSEMNVSTLELGDSALYLCASSGTGKGEAFFGQGTRLTVV.

This clone turned up a few times. The CDR3 bases are TGTGCCTGCCAATCCCTGCGAGGGGCCAACGTCCTGACTTTC. Protein: CACQSLRGANVLTF. The rearrangement joins TRBV30 to TRBJ2-6; the D is unclear. Trimming shortened V by 6 bases and J by 4 bases, and 13 bases separated the two germline ends. CDR1 is GTSNPN and CDR2 is SVGIG in the germline V gene (reference sequence). This CDR3 region has 14 residues.

This rearrangement joins TRBV7-9 to TRBJ2-2; TRBD1 agrees at 8 bases. The CDR3 is 15 amino acids. The V gene end was trimmed by 4 bases and the J gene end by 4 bases; junction bases not matched to a gene: 5. Germline lookup yields CDR1 SEHNR and CDR2 FQNEAQ (reference sequence). The CDR3 sequence: CASSSGQGVTGELFF. In nucleotides, the CDR3 is TGTGCCAGCAGCTCAGGACAGGGAGTCACCGGGGAGCTGTTTTTT.

The chain carries TRBV6-5 and TRBJ1-5; TRBD1 is a possible D gene (6 bases). Trimming cost V 5 bases and J 3 bases, with 8 bases left between them. The germline V gene has CDR1 MNHEY and CDR2 SVGAGI. CDR3 length: 13 amino acids. The CDR3 region is CASSGQHNQPQHF. CDR3 coding DNA: TGTGCCAGCAGTGGACAGCACAATCAGCCCCAGCATTTT.

The chain is built from TRBV6-1 and TRBJ1-2, with 7 bases matching TRBD1. Germline CDR1 reads MNHNS; CDR2 reads SASEGT. This CDR3 has 14 residues. The V gene end was trimmed by 2 bases and the J gene end by 4 bases; junction bases not matched to a gene: 4. CDR3 nucleotides: TGTGCCAGCAGTGAACGGCGGGACAGCTATGGCTACACCTTC. Protein product: CASSERRDSYGYTF.

The count of this clone is one. The chain couples TRBV19 to TRBJ2-5, with 7 bases that match TRBD1. Germline V CDR1 and CDR2: LNHDA, SQIVND (reference sequence). V lost 6 bases and J lost 5; bases outside the gene matches: 6. The CDR3 has 13 residues. The DNA for the CDR3 is TGTGCCAGTAGCCCACAGGGGTGGGAGACCCAGTACTTC. Its protein product is CASSPQGWETQYF.

V gene TRBV28 combines with J gene TRBJ1-2, with 7 nucleotides matching TRBD1. The CDR3 is 13 amino acids. Per the germline V gene, CDR1 is MDHEN and CDR2 is SYDVKM. The V gene end was trimmed by 8 bases and the J gene end by 6 bases; junction bases not matched to a gene: 9. The CDR3, as DNA: TGTGCCAGCCGACAGGGCCAGGGGGATGGCTACACCTTC. Encoded protein: CASRQGQGDGYTF.

The V and J genes are TRBV5-6 and TRBJ1-1, with D perhaps matching TRBD1 (6 bases). In germline, CDR1 is SGHDT, CDR2 YYEEEE. The V end was cut by 2 bases, the J end by 7 bases, with 18 bases between. The CDR3 covers 15 residues. The CDR3 DNA follows: TGTGCCAGCAGCTTCTATGGACAGAAGGTACTTGAAGCTTTCTTT. Translating gives CASSFYGQKVLEAFF.

V usage is TRBV6-1 and J usage is TRBJ1-4; D is unresolved. CDR1 is MNHNS, CDR2 SASEGT, per germline. This CDR3 is built from 15 residues. V was clipped by 0 bases and J by 8 bases, with 13 bases between them. CDR3 sequence: CASSEAPGLEEKLFF. The DNA of the CDR3 is TGTGCCAGCAGTGAAGCGCCGGGATTGGAGGAAAAACTGTTTTTT.

In the case of this clone: The junction does not match germline at one end; this may be a read error. The chain links TRBV15 to TRBJ2-7; maybe TRBD2 (7 bases). The CDR3 has 13 residues. The germline CDR1 and CDR2 sequences are LNHNV and YYDKDF (reference sequence). The CDR3 reads CATSSLGGAGPNF. DNA for the CDR3: TGTGCCACCAGCAGTTTGGGGGGGGCCGGCCCCAACTTC.

The chain has TRBV13 and TRBJ2-7, with D perhaps TRBD2 (6 bases). Germline values: CDR1 PRHDT, CDR2 FYEKMQ (reference sequence). Deletions cut 4 bases from V and 3 bases from J, with 16 bases between. The length of the CDR3 is 15 residues. Here the CDR3 DNA reads TGTGCCAGCAGCTACCGACCCGGGACTGACTACGAGCAGTACTTC. Its protein is CASSYRPGTDYEQYF.

This chain uses TRBV7-2 with TRBJ2-7, with D possibly matching TRBD1 (6 bases). Looked up from germline, CDR1 is SGHTA and CDR2 is FQGNSA. The CDR3 contains 15 residues. Trimming removed 0 bases from V and 3 bases from J, with 12 bases in between. CDR3 in DNA: TGTGCCAGCAGCTTAGCGTCTGACAGGATCTACGAGCAGTACTTC. The encoded protein is CASSLASDRIYEQYF.

Notes on this clone: The junction and the germline gene differ at one end; a read error may be behind it. The J gene is TRBJ2-1, the V gene TRBV18, with a tentative D call TRBD2 (5 bases). The germline gives CDR1 KGHSH, CDR2 LQKENI. The CDR3 spans 15 residues. The CDR3 DNA follows: TGTGCCAGCTCACCACCCAGCGGAAACTACGATGAGCAGTTCTTC. This encodes CASSPPSGNYDEQFF.

This sequence joins TRBV6-1 and TRBJ1-2; D is unclear. V dropped 3 bases and J dropped 2 bases, with 13 bases sitting between them. The CDR3 is 15 amino acids. The germline V gene encodes CDR1 MNHNS and CDR2 SASEGT. CDR3 nucleotide sequence: TGTGCCAGCAGTGACCGGGATCCAAGGAACTATGGCTACACCTTC. Amino acids: CASSDRDPRNYGYTF.

This chain links TRBV5-1 with TRBJ2-7; 10 bases agree with TRBD2. The CDR3 is 16 residues long. Germline V gives CDR1 SGHRS, CDR2 YFSETQ. The V segment lost 5 bases and the J segment 0 bases; nucleotides outside the gene matches: 8. The CDR3 protein is CASSPLAGGSSYEQYF. DNA of the CDR3: TGCGCCAGCAGTCCCTTAGCGGGAGGTAGCTCCTACGAGCAGTACTTC.

The genes are TRBV19 and TRBJ1-1, with TRBD1 matching 11 bases. Looked up from germline, CDR1 is LNHDA and CDR2 is SQIVND (reference sequence). The V gene end was trimmed by 8 bases and the J gene end by 4 bases; junction bases not matched to a gene: 3. CDR3 length: 13 residues. Here the CDR3 reads CASRTGGITEAFF. For the CDR3, the DNA is TGTGCCAGTCGGACAGGGGGCATCACTGAAGCTTTCTTT.

This clone was found a few times. V is TRBV6-6 and J is TRBJ2-1; 7 nucleotides line up with TRBD2. The CDR3 is 15 amino acids. The V gene's germline CDR1 is MNHNY and CDR2 SVGAGI (reference sequence). Trimming cost V 2 bases and J 3 bases; bases outside gene matches: 4. The CDR3 is CASSYPSGLYNEQFF. The CDR3 DNA reads as TGTGCCAGCAGTTACCCTAGCGGCCTCTACAATGAGCAGTTCTTC.